Listed below are T cell receptor beta chains from one sample, sequenced in a study of shared clonotypes between healthy human individuals. TCRdb's copy holds only in-frame clones and misses some; the assay was immunoSEQ multiplex PCR. Among fewer than 1.4 million clones listed, more than 75% were seen once. The sample consisted of memory CD4+ T cells from PBMCs. These TCRs come from a man in his late teens or twenties in good health. Some clones in this sample may be carry-over from other donors' samples. Each CDR3 is given with its conserved first and last residue. The D gene is left open where the match is weak.

TRBD2	TRBJ2-7	TRBV5-1	CASSLASGNEQYF
.	TRBJ1-1	TRBV6-1	CASRPGLNTEAFF
.	TRBJ2-7	TRBV5-4	CASSEGPGEQYF
.	TRBJ1-4	TRBV6-1	CASSGTNEKLFF
.	TRBJ2-1	TRBV4-1	CASSQDWGDNEQFF
.	TRBJ2-2	TRBV2	CASTTTYATGELFF
.	TRBJ2-1	TRBV11-1	CASSLAMGASYNEQFF
.	TRBJ2-5	TRBV5-4	CASSSDRGETQYF
TRBD1	TRBJ2-7	TRBV15	CATSSPFDDRGYEQYF
.	TRBJ2-7	TRBV6-6	CASSSPKDSAYEQYF
.	TRBJ2-7	TRBV6-5	CASSWAASYEQYF
.	TRBJ2-5	TRBV5-1	CASSYRAPGGGRGETQYF
.	TRBJ1-2	TRBV7-8	CASSLAANYGYTF
.	TRBJ1-2	TRBV6-1	CASSGENAGYGYTF
TRBD1	TRBJ2-7	TRBV12-5	CASGSPILRGQGISYEQYF
.	TRBJ2-3	TRBV28	CASSSQLGNTDTQYF
TRBD1	TRBJ2-2	TRBV5-1	CASSPQTGGNTGKLFF
TRBD1	TRBJ1-1	TRBV7-8	CASSQTGFGEAFF
.	TRBJ1-2	TRBV27	CASSYGGYGYTF
.	TRBJ1-4	TRBV7-9	CASSLATGPWEKLFF
TRBD1	TRBJ1-1	TRBV7-3	CASSAQGTNTEAFF
.	TRBJ1-2	TRBV28	CASRASSTGGGYTF
TRBD2	TRBJ2-7	TRBV5-1	CASARLAGDSYEQYF
TRBD2	TRBJ2-1	TRBV9	CASSPWLAGVSAEQFF
.	TRBJ1-1	TRBV9	CASAEVAGVPEAFF
TRBD2	TRBJ2-3	TRBV7-3	CASSLRRLAGSTDTQYF
.	TRBJ1-6	TRBV5-1	CASSLDGDSPLHF
.	TRBJ2-5	TRBV14	CASSQHFNWQQETQYF
.	TRBJ2-1	TRBV20-1	CSAKGNEQFF
.	TRBJ2-3	TRBV27	CASSLNLADTQYF
TRBD2	TRBJ2-5	TRBV5-1	CASSLMVVAGGRQETQYF
TRBD1	TRBJ2-5	TRBV5-1	CASSRDSLFSETQYF
TRBD2	TRBJ2-7	TRBV5-1	CASSLAGGATEQYF
TRBD1	TRBJ1-1	TRBV6-5	CASSRQGRDTEAFF
.	TRBJ2-7	TRBV5-4	CASSLESSYEQYF
.	TRBJ2-3	TRBV9	CASGTSGTTTDTQYF
.	TRBJ1-1	TRBV6-1	CASNEGVGSEAFF
.	TRBJ2-7	TRBV11-2	CASSTTLTEFSSYEQYF
TRBD2	TRBJ2-3	TRBV4-1	CASSQGTSGRGMDTQYF
.	TRBJ2-7	TRBV28	CASRAGPPYEQYF
.	TRBJ2-4	TRBV6-5	CASRSPGAEGIQYF
TRBD1	TRBJ1-5	TRBV7-9	CASSHSGGTGGGQPQHF
.	TRBJ1-1	TRBV28	CASSLPPGGGNTEAFF
TRBD1	TRBJ1-3	TRBV5-6	CASSFGDSPEYF
TRBD1	TRBJ1-6	TRBV4-1	CASSQTGQGESPLHF
TRBD2	TRBJ2-5	TRBV9	CASSVEASGRETQYF
.	TRBJ2-2	TRBV19	CASRLGLLGTGELFF
.	TRBJ2-5	TRBV30	CAWSVAGETQYF
.	TRBJ2-2	TRBV11-2	CASSYLNTGELFF
.	TRBJ1-1	TRBV7-2	CASSSDGLRTEAFF
.	TRBJ1-3	TRBV14	CASMRTRSSGNTIYF
TRBD2	TRBJ2-2	TRBV2	CASSVGTRNTGELFF
.	TRBJ2-3	TRBV5-4	CASSPRTLAGGTDTQYF